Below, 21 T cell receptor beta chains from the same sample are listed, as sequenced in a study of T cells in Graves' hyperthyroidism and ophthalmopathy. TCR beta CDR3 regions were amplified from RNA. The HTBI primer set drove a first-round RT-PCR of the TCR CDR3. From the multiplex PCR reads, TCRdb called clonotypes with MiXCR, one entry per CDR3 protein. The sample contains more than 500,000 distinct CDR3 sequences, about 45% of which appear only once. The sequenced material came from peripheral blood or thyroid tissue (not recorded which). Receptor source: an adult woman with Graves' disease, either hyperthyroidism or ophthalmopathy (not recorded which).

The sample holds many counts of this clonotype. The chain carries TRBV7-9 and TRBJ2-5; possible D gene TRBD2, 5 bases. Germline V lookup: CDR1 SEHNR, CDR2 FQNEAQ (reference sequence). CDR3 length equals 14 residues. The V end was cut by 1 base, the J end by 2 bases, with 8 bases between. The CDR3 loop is CASSLGAGQETQYF. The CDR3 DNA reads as TGTGCCAGCAGCTTAGGGGCGGGTCAAGAGACCCAGTACTTC.

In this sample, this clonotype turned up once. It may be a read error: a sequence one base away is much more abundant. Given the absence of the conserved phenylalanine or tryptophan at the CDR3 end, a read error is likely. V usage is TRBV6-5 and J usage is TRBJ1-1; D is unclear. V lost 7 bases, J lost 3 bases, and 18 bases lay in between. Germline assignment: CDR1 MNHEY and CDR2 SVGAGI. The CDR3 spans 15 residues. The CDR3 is CASTVSQYGDTEAFL. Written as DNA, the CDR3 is TGTGCCAGCACCGTATCCCAATATGGGGACACTGAAGCTTTCCTT.

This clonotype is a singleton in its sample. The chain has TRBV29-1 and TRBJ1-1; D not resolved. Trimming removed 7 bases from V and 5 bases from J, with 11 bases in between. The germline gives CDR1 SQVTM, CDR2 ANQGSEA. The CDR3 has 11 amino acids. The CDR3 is CSEGRSTEAFF. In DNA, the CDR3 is TGCAGCGAAGGACGGTCTACTGAAGCTTTCTTT.

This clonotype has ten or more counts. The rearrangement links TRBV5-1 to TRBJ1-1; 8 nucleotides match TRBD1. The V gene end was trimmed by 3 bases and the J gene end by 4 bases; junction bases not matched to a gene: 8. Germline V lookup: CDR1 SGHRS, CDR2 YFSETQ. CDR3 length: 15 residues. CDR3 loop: CASSSAGGGGTEAFF. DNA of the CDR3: TGCGCCAGCAGCTCTGCAGGGGGCGGTGGCACTGAAGCTTTCTTT. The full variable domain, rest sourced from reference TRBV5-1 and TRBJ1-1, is KAGVTQTPRYLIKTRGQQVTLSCSPISGHRSVSWYQQTPGQGLQFLFEYFSETQRNKGNFPGRFSGRQFSNSRSEMNVSTLELGDSALYLCASSSAGGGGTEAFFGQGTRLTVV.

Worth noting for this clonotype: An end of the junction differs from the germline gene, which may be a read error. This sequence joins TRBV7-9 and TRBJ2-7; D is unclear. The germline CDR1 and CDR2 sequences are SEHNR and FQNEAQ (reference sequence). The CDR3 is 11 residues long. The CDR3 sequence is CTSSGTNEQYF. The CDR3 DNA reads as TGTACCAGCAGTGGAACGAACGAGCAGTACTTC.

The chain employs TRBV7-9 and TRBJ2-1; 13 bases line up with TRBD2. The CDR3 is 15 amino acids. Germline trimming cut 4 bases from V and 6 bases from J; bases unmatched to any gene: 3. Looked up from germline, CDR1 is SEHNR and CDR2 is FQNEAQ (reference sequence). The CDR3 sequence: CASSYTSGRANEQFF. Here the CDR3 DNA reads TGTGCCAGCAGCTATACTAGCGGGAGGGCCAATGAGCAGTTCTTC.

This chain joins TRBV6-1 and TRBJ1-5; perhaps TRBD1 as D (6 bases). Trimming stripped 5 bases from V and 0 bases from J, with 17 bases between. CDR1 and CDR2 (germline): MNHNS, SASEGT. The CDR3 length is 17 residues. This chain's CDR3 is CASSFTKQGYSNQPQHF. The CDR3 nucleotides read TGTGCCAGCAGTTTCACCAAACAGGGTTATAGCAATCAGCCCCAGCATTTT.

The CDR3 nucleotides read TGCAGCGTTGGCGAGATGGGCGAGCAGTACTTC. It yields the protein CSVGEMGEQYF. This chain connects TRBV29-1 to TRBJ2-7; D ambiguous. The CDR3 is 11 amino acids. The V gene's germline CDR1 is SQVTM and CDR2 ANQGSEA. V gave up 4 bases and J gave up 6 bases, with 10 bases separating them.

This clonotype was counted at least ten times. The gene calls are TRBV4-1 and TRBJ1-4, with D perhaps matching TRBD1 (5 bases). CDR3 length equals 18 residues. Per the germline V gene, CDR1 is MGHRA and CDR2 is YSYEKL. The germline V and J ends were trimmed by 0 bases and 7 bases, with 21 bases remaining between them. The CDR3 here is CASSQDLSGTQGGEKLFF. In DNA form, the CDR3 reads TGCGCCAGCAGCCAAGATCTTTCGGGGACCCAGGGTGGTGAAAAACTGTTTTTT.

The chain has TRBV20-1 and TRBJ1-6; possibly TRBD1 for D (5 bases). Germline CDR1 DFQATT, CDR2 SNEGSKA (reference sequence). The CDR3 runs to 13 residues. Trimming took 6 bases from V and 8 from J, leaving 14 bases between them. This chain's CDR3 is CSALRDGDSPLHF. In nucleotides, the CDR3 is TGCAGTGCGTTGCGGGACGGAGATTCACCCCTCCACTTT.

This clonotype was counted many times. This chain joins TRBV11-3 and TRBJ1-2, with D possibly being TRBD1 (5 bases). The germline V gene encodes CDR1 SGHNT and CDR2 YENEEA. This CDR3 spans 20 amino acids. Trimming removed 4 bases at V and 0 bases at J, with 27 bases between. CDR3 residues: CASSSQRLTDDCQSNYGYTF. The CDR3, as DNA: TGTGCCAGCAGCTCTCAACGCTTGACAGACGACTGCCAATCTAACTATGGCTACACCTTC.

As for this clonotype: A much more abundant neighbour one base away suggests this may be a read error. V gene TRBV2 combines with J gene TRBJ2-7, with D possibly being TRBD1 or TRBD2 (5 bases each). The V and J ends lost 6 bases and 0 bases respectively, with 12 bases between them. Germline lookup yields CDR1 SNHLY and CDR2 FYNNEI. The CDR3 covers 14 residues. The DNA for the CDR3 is TGTGCCAGCAGACTCGGGGCCTTCTCCTACGAGCAGTACTTC. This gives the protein CASRLGAFSYEQYF.

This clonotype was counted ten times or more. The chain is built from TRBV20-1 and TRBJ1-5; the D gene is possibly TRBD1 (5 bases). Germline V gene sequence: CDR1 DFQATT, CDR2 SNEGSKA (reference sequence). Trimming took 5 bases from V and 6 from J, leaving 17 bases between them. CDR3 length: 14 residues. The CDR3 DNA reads TGCAGTGCTCCCGGGAGGGGAGGAGGTCAGCCCCAGCATTTT. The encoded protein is CSAPGRGGGQPQHF.

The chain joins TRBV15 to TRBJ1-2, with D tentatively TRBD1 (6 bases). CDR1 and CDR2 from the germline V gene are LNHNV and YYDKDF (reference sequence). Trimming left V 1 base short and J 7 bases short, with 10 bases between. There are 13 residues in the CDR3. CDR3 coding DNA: TGTGCCACCAGCAGAGCAGGGGACTTTGGCTACACCTTC. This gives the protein CATSRAGDFGYTF.

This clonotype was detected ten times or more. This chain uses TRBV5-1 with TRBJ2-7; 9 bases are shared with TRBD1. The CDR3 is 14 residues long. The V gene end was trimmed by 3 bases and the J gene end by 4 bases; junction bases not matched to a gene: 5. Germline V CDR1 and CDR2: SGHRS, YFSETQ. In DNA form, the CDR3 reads TGCGCCAGCAGCTACCGGGACAGGGTTTACGAGCAGTACTTC. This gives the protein CASSYRDRVYEQYF. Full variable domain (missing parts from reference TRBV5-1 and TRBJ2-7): KAGVTQTPRYLIKTRGQQVTLSCSPISGHRSVSWYQQTPGQGLQFLFEYFSETQRNKGNFPGRFSGRQFSNSRSEMNVSTLELGDSALYLCASSYRDRVYEQYFGPGTRLTVT.

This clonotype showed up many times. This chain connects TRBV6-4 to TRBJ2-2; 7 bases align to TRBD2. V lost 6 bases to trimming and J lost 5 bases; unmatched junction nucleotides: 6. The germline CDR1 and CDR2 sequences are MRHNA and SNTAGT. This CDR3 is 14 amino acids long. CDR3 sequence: CASRGGSVTGELFF. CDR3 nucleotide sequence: TGTGCCAGCAGAGGCGGGAGTGTTACCGGGGAGCTGTTTTTT.

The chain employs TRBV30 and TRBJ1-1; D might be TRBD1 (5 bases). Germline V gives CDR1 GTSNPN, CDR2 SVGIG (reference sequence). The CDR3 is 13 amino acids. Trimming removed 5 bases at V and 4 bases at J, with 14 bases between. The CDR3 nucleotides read TGTGCCTGGGACCCTGCAGGGTTCACTGAAGCTTTCTTT. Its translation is CAWDPAGFTEAFF. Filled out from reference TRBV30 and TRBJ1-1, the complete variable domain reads SQTIHQWPATLVQPVGSPLSLECTVEGTSNPNLYWYRQAAGRGLQLLFYSVGIGQISSEVPQNLSASRPQDRQFILSSKKLLLSDSGFYLCAWDPAGFTEAFFGQGTRLTVV.

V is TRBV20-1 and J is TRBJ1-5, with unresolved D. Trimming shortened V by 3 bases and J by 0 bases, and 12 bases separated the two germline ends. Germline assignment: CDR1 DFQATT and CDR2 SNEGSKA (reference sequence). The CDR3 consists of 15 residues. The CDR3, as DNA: TGCAGTGCTAGCAGACCAGGAATTAGCAATCAGCCCCAGCATTTT. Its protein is CSASRPGISNQPQHF.

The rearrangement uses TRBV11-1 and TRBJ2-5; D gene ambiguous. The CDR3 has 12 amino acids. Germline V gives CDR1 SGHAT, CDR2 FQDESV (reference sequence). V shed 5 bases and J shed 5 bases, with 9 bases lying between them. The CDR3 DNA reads TGTGCCAGCAGCGTGGGATCGGAGACCCAGTACTTC. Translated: CASSVGSETQYF.

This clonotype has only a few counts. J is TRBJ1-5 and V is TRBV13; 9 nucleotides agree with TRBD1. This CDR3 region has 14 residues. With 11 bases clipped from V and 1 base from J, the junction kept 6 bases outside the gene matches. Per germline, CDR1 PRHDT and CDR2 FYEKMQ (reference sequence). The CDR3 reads CASQGAESNQPQHF. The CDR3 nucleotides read TGTGCCTCACAGGGGGCGGAGAGCAATCAGCCCCAGCATTTT.

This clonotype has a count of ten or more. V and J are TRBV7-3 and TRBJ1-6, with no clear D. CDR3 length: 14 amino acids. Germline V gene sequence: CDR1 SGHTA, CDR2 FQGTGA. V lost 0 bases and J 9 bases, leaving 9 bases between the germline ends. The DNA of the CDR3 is TGTGCCAGCAGCTTAACCAACTGGGGTTCACCCCTCCACTTT. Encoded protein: CASSLTNWGSPLHF.